Shown below are 2 T cell receptor beta chains from a single sample sequenced in a study of T cells after yellow fever vaccination (dated by TCRdb to the late 2010s). The library was built by means of 5' RACE. The instrument was an Illumina NovaSeq 6000. The raw public reads went through TCRdb reprocessing: fastp at Q25, MiXCR clone calling, in-frame beta chains kept. Rows with one shared CDR3 protein collapse into an entry with the most common genes and DNA. The sample yields 350,000 to 550,000 distinct CDR3 sequences; approximately 18% were counted once. About a sixth of the sample goes to the ten largest clones. In light of the paper, this sample's treatment or condition label describes: live attenuated yellow fever vaccine strain. The source was PBMCs, collected before the yellow fever booster vaccination. Receptor source: a man younger than 30 who received the YFV17D yellow fever vaccine.

This clonotype has a handful of counts. V and J are TRBV20-1 and TRBJ2-7; TRBD2 matches 7 bases. CDR1 and CDR2 (germline): DFQATT, SNEGSKA (reference sequence). V shed 1 base, J shed 5 bases, and the junction held 11 bases outside the gene matches. The CDR3 sequence is 15 residues long. CDR3: CSARGPSFGGNEQYV. CDR3 sequence (DNA): TGCAGTGCTAGAGGTCCTTCTTTCGGGGGGAACGAGCAGTACGTC.

The V call is TRBV23-1, the J call TRBJ2-5, with 9 bases identical to TRBD2. TRBV23-1 counts as an open reading frame of uncertain function. Trimming took 3 bases from V and 3 from J; bases not matched to a gene: 8. CDR3 length equals 16 residues. In nucleotides, the CDR3 is TGCGCCAGCAGTCATAAGACTAGCGGCCGAAAAGAGACCCAGTACTTC. As protein: CASSHKTSGRKETQYF.